This T cell receptor (beta chain) was observed in a study of blood T cell repertoires in COVID-19. Clones were read by immunoSEQ multiplex PCR, and TCRdb kept only the in-frame ones, dropping some. The sample gives 150,000 to 200,000 clones, just under 80% of which show up once; approximately 15% is in the top ten. The germline V gene encodes CDR1 SGHTS and CDR2 YDEGEE. This CDR3 spans 15 amino acids. Trimming took 3 bases from V and 2 from J, leaving 11 bases between them. Sequences were obtained from peripheral blood. The rearrangement joins TRBV5-8 to TRBJ2-2; D is possibly TRBD2 (6 bases). This TCR was recovered from an elderly woman with acute or convalescent COVID-19. The CDR3 loop is CASSYGGVNTGELFF. The CDR3, as DNA: TGTGCCAGCAGCTACGGAGGGGTCAACACCGGGGAGCTGTTTTTT.